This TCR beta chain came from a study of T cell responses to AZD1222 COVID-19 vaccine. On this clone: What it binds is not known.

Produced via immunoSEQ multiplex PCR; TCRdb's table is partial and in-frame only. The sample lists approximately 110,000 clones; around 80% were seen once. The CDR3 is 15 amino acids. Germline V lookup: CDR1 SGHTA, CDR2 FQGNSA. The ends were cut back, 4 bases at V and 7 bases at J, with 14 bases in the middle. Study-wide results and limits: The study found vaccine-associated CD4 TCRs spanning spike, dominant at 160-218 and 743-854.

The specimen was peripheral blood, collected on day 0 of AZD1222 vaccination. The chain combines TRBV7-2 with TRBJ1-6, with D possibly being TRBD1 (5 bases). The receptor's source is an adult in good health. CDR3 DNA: TGTGCCAGCAGCTCCTCCCGGGACGGAAATTCACCCCTCCACTTT. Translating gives CASSSSRDGNSPLHF.